This T cell receptor beta chain derives from a study of beta chain features in type 1 diabetes. The isolated RNA, all of it, was reverse transcribed, so expressed TCRB transcripts were what got sequenced. Sequencing was performed with immunoSEQ multiplex PCR; in TCRdb, only in-frame clones are kept and a portion is missing. The sample has about 290,000 clones, approximately 8.1% seen once; the top ten hold roughly 1%. The CDR3 covers 15 residues. Germline V CDR1 and CDR2: SEHNR, FQNEAQ (reference sequence). Trimming shortened V by 2 bases and J by 0 bases, and 10 bases separated the two germline ends.

Sequenced sample: central memory CD4+ T cells from blood. This TCR derives from a woman younger than 35 in good health. The chain joins TRBV7-9 to TRBJ1-2; D is ambiguous. As DNA, the CDR3 is TGTGCCAGCAGCTTACCTCGTGGACCTAACTATGGCTACACCTTC. Amino acids: CASSLPRGPNYGYTF.